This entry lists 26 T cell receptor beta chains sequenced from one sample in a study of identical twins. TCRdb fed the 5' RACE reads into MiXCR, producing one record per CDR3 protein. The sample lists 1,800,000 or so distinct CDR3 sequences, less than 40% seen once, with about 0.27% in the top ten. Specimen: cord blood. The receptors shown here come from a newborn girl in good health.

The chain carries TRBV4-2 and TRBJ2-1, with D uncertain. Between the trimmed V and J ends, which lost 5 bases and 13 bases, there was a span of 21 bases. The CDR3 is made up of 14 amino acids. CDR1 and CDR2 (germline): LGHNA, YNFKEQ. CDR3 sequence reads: CASSIRPFQETQFF. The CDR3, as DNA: TGTGCCAGCAGCATCAGACCATTCCAAGAGACCCAGTTCTTC.

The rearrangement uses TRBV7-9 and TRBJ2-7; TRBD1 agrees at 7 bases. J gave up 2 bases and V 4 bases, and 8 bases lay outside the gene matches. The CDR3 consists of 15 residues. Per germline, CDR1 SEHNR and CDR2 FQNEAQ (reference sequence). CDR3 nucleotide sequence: TGTGCCAGCAGCTCAGGGACAGCGAGTCCCTACGAGCAGTACTTC. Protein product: CASSSGTASPYEQYF.

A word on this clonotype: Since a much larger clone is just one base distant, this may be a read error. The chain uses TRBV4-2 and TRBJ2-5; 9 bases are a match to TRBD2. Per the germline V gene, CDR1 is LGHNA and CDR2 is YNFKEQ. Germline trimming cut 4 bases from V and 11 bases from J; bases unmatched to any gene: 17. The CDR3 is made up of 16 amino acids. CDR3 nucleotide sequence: TGTGCCAGCAGCCCTCTAAAGGGGCTAGCGGGAAATGAGCAGTACTTC. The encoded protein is CASSPLKGLAGNEQYF.

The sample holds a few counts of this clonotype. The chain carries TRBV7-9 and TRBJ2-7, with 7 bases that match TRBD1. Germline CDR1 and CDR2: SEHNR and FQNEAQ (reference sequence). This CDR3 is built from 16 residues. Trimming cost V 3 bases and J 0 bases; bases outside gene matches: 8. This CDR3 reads CASSFPTGTASYEQYF. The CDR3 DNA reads TGTGCCAGCAGCTTTCCTACAGGGACAGCCTCCTACGAGCAGTACTTC.

This chain's CDR3 is CASSLVTSGDYEQYF. DNA for the CDR3: TGTGCCAGCAGCTTAGTTACTAGCGGCGACTACGAGCAGTACTTC. The chain recombines TRBV7-2 with TRBJ2-7; 8 bases match TRBD2. Germline CDR1 and CDR2: SGHTA and FQGNSA. V was pared by 1 base and J by 3 bases, with 5 bases of the junction left unmatched. There are 15 residues in the CDR3. The whole variable domain, filled in from reference TRBV7-2 and TRBJ2-7, reads GAGVSQSPSNKVTEKGKDVELRCDPISGHTALYWYRQSLGQGLEFLIYFQGNSAPDKSGLPSDRFSAERTGGSVSTLTIQRTQQEDSAVYLCASSLVTSGDYEQYFGPGTRLTVT.

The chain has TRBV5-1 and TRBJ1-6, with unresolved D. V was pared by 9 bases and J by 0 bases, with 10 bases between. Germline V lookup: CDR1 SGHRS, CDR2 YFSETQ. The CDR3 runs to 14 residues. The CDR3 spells CATRSSSYNSPLHF. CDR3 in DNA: TGCGCCACCAGGAGTAGCTCCTATAATTCACCCCTCCACTTT.

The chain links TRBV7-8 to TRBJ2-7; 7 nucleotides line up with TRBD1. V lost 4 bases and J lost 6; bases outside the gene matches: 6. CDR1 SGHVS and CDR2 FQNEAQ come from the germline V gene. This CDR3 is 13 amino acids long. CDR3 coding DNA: TGTGCCAGCAGCTCCGTGACAGGGTTCGAGCAGTACTTC. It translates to CASSSVTGFEQYF.

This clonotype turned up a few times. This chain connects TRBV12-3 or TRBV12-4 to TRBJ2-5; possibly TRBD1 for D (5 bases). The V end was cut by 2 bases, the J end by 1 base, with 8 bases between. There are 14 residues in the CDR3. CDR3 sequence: CASSLSRAQETQYF. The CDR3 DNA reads TGTGCCAGCAGTTTATCCAGGGCCCAAGAGACCCAGTACTTC.

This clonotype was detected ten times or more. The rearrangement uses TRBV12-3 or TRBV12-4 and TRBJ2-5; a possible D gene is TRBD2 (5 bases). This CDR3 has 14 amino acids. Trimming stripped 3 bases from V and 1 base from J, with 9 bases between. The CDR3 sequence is CASSFFGGQETQYF. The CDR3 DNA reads TGTGCCAGCAGTTTTTTCGGAGGCCAAGAGACCCAGTACTTC.

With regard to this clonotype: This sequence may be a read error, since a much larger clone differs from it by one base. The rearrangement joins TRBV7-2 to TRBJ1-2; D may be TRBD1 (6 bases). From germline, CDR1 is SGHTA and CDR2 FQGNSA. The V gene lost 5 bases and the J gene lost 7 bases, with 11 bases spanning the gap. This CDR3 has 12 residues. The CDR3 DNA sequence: TGTGCCAGCAGCATACAGGGTCCTGGCTACACCTTC. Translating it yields CASSIQGPGYTF.

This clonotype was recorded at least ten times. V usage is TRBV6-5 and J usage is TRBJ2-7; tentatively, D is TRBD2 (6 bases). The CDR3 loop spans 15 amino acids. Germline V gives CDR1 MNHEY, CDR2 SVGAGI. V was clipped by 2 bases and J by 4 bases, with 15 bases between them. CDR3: CASSYVGDSPYEQYF. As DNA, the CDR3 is TGTGCCAGCAGTTACGTAGGGGACTCTCCTTACGAGCAGTACTTC.

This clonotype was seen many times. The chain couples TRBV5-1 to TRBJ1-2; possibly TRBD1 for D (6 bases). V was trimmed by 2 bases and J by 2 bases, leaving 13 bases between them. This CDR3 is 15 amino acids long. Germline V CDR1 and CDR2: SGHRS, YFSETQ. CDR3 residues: CASSLTGRGNYGYTF. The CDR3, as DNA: TGCGCCAGCAGCTTAACAGGAAGGGGGAACTATGGCTACACCTTC.

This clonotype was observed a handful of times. The CDR3 DNA follows: TGTGCCACCTCCAAAGACCGATACAATGAGCAGTTCTTC. Its translation: CATSKDRYNEQFF. The V gene is TRBV18, the J gene TRBJ2-1; D gene ambiguous. The V end was cut by 10 bases, the J end by 4 bases, with 14 bases between. The CDR3 is 13 residues long. The germline V gene encodes CDR1 KGHSH and CDR2 LQKENI. Variable domain in full (rest from reference TRBV18 and TRBJ2-1): NAGVMQNPRHLVRRRGQEARLRCSPMKGHSHVYWYRQLPEEGLKFMVYLQKENIIDESGMPKERFSAEFPKEGPSILRIQQVVRGDSAAYFCATSKDRYNEQFFGPGTRLTVL.

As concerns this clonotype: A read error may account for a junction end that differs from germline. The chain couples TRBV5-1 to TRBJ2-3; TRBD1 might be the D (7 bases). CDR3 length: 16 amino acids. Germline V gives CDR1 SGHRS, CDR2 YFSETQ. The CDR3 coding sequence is TGCGCCAGCAGCGAAAGGGGGCTAACTAGCACAGATACGCAGTGTTTT. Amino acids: CASSERGLTSTDTQCF.

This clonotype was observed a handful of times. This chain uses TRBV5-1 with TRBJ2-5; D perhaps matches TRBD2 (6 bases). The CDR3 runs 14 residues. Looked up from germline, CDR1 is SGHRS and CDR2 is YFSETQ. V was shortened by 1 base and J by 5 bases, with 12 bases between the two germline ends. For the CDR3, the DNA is TGCGCCAGCAGCTTGACTCCGGGGGTGGAGACCCAGTACTTC. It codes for CASSLTPGVETQYF.

CDR3 in DNA: TGCTGCACCGGGACTAGGTTATACGAGCAGTACTTC. Encoded protein: CCTGTRLYEQYF. V gene TRBV20-1 combines with J gene TRBJ2-7, with 8 bases that match TRBD2. The CDR3 is 12 amino acids. Germline lookup yields CDR1 DFQATT and CDR2 SNEGSKA (reference sequence).

The CDR3 DNA sequence: TGTGCCAGCAGCCGCCATCTAGCGGGAGGCCCCTACGAGCAGTACTTC. It yields the protein CASSRHLAGGPYEQYF. V usage is TRBV3-1 and J usage is TRBJ2-7, with 11 bases lining up with TRBD2. The CDR3 has 16 residues. CDR1 is LGHDT and CDR2 is YNNKEL in the germline V gene (reference sequence). The V segment lost 4 bases and the J segment 2 bases; nucleotides outside the gene matches: 7.

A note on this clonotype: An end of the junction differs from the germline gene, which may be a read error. The CDR3 is CASSFPRSSYEHYF. CDR3 in DNA: TGTGCCAGCAGCTTTCCCCGATCCTCCTACGAGCACTACTTC. The chain couples TRBV7-9 to TRBJ2-7; D gene ambiguous. The CDR3 has 14 amino acids. Germline V gives CDR1 SEHNR, CDR2 FQNEAQ (reference sequence).

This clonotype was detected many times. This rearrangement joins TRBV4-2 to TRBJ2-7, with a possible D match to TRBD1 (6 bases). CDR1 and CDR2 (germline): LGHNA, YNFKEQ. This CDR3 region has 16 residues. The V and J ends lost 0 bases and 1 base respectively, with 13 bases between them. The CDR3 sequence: CASSQDKSGTSYEQYF. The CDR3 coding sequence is TGTGCCAGCAGCCAAGATAAATCCGGGACATCCTACGAGCAGTACTTC.

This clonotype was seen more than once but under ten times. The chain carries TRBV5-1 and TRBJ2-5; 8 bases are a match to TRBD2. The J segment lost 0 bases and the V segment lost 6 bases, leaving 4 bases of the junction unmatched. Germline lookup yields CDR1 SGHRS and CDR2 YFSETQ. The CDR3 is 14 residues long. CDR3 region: CASKYSGDQETQYF. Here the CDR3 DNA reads TGCGCCAGCAAATATAGCGGGGACCAAGAGACCCAGTACTTC.

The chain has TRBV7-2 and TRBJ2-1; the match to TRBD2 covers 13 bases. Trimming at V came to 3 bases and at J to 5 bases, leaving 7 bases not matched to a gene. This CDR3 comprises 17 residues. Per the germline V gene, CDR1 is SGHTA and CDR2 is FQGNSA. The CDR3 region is CASSFHVGTSGNNEQFF. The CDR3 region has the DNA TGTGCCAGCAGCTTTCACGTAGGGACTAGCGGGAACAATGAGCAGTTCTTC.

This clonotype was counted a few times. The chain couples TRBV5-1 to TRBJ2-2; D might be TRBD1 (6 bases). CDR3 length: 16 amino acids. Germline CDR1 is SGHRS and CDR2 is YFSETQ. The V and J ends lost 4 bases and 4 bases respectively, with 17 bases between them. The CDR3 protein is CASSNLGGGGTGELFF. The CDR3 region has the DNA TGCGCCAGCAGCAACTTAGGGGGTGGCGGCACCGGGGAGCTGTTTTTT.

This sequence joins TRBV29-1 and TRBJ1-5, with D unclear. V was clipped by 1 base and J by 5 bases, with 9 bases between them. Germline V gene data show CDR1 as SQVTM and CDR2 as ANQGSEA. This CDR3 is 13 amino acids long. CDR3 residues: CSVEGGGDQPQHF. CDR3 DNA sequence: TGCAGCGTTGAAGGCGGCGGGGATCAGCCCCAGCATTTT.

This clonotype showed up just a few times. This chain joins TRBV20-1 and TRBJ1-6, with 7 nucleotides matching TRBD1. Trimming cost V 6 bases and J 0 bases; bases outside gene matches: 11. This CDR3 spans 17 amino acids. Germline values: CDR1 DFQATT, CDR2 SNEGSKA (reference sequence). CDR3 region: CSAETGRQSSYNSPLHF. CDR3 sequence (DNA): TGCAGTGCGGAGACAGGGCGGCAGAGCTCCTATAATTCACCCCTCCACTTT.

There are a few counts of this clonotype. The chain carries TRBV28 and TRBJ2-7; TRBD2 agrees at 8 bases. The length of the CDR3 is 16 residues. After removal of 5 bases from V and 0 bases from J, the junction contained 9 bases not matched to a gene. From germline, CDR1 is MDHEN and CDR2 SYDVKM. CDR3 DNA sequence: TGTGCCAGCAGTCCCTTACTCGGGACTAGCTCCTACGAGCAGTACTTC. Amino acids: CASSPLLGTSSYEQYF.

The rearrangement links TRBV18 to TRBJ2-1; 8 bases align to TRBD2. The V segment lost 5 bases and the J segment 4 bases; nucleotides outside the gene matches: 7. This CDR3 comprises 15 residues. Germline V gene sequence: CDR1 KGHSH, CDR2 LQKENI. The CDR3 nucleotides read TGTGCCAGCTCATCGCTAGCGGGCCTGTACAATGAGCAGTTCTTC. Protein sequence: CASSSLAGLYNEQFF. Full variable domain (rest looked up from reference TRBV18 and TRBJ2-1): NAGVMQNPRHLVRRRGQEARLRCSPMKGHSHVYWYRQLPEEGLKFMVYLQKENIIDESGMPKERFSAEFPKEGPSILRIQQVVRGDSAAYFCASSSLAGLYNEQFFGPGTRLTVL.